Here is one TCR beta chain with its context. This sample is part of a study of blood T cell repertoires in COVID-19. Authors' processing steps: Nucleated cell number was recorded as an estimate derived from reference gene primer amplification. Here immunoSEQ multiplex PCR was the method, and the copy in TCRdb shows in-frame clones only, minus some. D and trimming come from the DNA, and the V and J calls and clone size come from that table. Counted here are 300,000 to 350,000 clones, about nine tenths occurring once; the ten biggest clones make up around 7.9%. Germline assignment: CDR1 LGHNT and CDR2 FRNRAP. The CDR3 totals 14 residues. V dropped 5 bases and J dropped 5; count of bases not matched to a gene: 3.

The rearrangement uses TRBV12-5 and TRBJ2-7; 13 nucleotides line up with TRBD2. Sequences were obtained from peripheral blood. This clonotype was obtained from a woman in her seventies with COVID-19, enrolled during active disease. The CDR3 DNA is TGTGCTAGTGGTCCGGGACTAGCGGGGAACGAGCAGTACTTC. This sequence encodes CASGPGLAGNEQYF.